The TCR beta chain under discussion was sequenced for a study of cytomegalovirus exposure and HLA in healthy donors. Study-level information: Assignment to the Caucasian-associated ancestry cluster applied to more than 75% of the approximately 420 genotyped donors.

This clone was seen a single time. The primer mix had 60 Vbeta and 13 Jbeta primers. Repertoires were generated with immunoSEQ multiplex PCR, while TCRdb's copy carries only in-frame clones and drops some. The sample lists roughly 100,000 clones, 65% to 80% occurring once. What was sequenced was PBMCs. The clonotype was recovered from a woman aged 40 to 50 in good health and CMV-seronegative.

CDR3: CAISTRDSQAYEQYF. CDR3 coding DNA: TGTGCCATCAGTACCCGGGACAGTCAAGCCTACGAGCAGTACTTC. The chain uses TRBV10-3 and TRBJ2-5; 7 nucleotides agree with TRBD1. Gene TRBJ2-7 matches the end of the DNA better, so the J call may be wrong. Germline loops: CDR1 ENHRY, CDR2 SYGVKD. The CDR3 has 15 residues.